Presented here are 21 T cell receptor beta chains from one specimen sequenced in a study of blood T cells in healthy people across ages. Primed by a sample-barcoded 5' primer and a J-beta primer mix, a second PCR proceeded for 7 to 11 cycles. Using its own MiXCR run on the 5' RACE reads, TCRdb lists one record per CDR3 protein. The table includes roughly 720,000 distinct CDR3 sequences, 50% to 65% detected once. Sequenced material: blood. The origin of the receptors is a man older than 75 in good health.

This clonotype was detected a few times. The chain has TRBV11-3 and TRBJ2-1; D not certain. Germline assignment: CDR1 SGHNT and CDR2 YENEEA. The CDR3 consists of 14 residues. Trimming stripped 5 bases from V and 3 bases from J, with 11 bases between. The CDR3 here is CASSPPPLYNEQFF. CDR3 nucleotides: TGTGCCAGCAGCCCTCCACCCCTCTACAATGAGCAGTTCTTC.

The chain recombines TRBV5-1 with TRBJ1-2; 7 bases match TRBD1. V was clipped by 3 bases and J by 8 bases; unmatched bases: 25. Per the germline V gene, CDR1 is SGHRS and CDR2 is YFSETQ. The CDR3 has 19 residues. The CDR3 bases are TGCGCCAGCAGCTGGGACGTTACAGGGGCCGACCCGGACGCTGGCGGCTACACCTTC. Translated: CASSWDVTGADPDAGGYTF.

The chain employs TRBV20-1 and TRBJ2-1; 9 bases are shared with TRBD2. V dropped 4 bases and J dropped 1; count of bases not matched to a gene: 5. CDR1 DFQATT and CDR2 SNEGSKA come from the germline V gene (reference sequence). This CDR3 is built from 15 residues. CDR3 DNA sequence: TGCAGTGCTAAGGAGCGGGAGGATTCCTACAATGAGCAGTTCTTC. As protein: CSAKEREDSYNEQFF.

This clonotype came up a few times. CDR3 in DNA: TGCGCCAGCAGCCTTCAAATGGTGGGCCAAGAGACCCAGTACTTC. Translating it yields CASSLQMVGQETQYF. The genes are TRBV5-1 and TRBJ2-5, with D unclear. Germline V CDR1 and CDR2: SGHRS, YFSETQ. CDR3 size: 15 residues. V was shortened by 4 bases and J by 1 base, with 14 bases between the two germline ends.

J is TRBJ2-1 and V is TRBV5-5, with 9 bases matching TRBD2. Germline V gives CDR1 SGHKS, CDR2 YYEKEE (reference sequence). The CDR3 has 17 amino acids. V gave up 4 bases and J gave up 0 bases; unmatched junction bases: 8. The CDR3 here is CASSRGGGTPSYNEQFF. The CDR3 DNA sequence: TGTGCCAGCAGCCGCGGGGGGGGGACCCCCTCCTACAATGAGCAGTTCTTC. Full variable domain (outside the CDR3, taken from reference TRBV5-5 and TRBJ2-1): DAGVTQSPTHLIKTRGQQVTLRCSPISGHKSVSWYQQVLGQGPQFIFQYYEKEERGRGNFPDRFSARQFPNYSSELNVNALLLGDSALYLCASSRGGGTPSYNEQFFGPGTRLTVL.

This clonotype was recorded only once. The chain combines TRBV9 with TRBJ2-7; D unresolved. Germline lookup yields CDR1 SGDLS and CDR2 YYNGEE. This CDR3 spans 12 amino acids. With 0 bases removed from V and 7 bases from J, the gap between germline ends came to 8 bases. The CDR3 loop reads CASSVAYGEQYF. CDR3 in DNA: TGTGCCAGCAGCGTAGCTTATGGGGAGCAGTACTTC.

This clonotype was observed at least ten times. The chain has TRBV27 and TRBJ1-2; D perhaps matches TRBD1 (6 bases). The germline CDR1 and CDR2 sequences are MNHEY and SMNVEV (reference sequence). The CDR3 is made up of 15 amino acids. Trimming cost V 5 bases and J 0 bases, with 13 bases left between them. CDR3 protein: CASSLTGTTNYGYTF. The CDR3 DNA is TGTGCCAGCAGTCTTACCGGGACAACTAACTATGGCTACACCTTC.

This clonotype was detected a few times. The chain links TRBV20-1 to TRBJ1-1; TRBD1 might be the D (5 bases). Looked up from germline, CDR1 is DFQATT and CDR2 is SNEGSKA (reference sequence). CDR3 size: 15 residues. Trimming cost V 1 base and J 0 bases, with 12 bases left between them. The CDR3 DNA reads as TGCAGTGCTAGAGGGTCCGGGACGGTGAACACTGAAGCTTTCTTT. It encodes CSARGSGTVNTEAFF.

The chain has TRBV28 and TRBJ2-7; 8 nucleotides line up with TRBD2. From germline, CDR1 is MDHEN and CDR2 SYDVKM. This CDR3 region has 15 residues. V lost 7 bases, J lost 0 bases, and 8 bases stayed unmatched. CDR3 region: CASIRAGGFSYEQYF. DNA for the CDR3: TGTGCCAGCATCCGCGCGGGAGGCTTCTCCTACGAGCAGTACTTC.

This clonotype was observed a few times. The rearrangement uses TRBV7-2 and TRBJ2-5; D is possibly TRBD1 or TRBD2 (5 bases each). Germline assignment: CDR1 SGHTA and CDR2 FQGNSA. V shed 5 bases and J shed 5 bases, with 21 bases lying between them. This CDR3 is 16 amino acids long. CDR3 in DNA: TGTGCCAGCAGCCGGCGAAGGAGGTTAGGGGAGGAGACCCAGTACTTC. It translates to CASSRRRRLGEETQYF.

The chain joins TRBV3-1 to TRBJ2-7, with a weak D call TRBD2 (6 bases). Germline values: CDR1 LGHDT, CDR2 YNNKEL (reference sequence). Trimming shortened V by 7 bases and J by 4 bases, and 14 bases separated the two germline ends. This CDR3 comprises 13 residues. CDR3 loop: CASIGRGPYEQYF. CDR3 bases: TGTGCCAGCATAGGGCGGGGACCTTACGAGCAGTACTTC.

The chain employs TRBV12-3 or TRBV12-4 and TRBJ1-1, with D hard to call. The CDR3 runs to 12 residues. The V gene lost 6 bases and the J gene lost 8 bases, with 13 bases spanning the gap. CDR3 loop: CASSTAPREAFF. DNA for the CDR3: TGTGCCAGCAGCACAGCACCCCGGGAAGCTTTCTTT.

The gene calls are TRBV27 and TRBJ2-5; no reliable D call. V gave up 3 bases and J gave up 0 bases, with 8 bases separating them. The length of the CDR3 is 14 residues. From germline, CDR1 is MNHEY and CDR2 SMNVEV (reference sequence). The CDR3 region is CASSFLSNQETQYF. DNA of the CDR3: TGTGCCAGCAGTTTCCTCTCCAACCAAGAGACCCAGTACTTC.

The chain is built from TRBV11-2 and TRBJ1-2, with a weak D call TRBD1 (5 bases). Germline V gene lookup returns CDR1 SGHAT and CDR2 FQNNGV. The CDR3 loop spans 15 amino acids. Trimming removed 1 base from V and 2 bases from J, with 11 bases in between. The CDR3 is CASSLGGLTNYGYTF. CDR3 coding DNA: TGTGCCAGCAGCTTAGGGGGACTGACCAACTATGGCTACACCTTC.

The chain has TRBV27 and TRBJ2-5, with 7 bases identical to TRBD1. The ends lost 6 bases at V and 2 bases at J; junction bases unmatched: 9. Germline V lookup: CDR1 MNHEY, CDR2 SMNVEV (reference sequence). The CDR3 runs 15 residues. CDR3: CASRLTGTPQETQYF. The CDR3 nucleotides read TGTGCCAGCAGACTGACAGGGACACCTCAAGAGACCCAGTACTTC.

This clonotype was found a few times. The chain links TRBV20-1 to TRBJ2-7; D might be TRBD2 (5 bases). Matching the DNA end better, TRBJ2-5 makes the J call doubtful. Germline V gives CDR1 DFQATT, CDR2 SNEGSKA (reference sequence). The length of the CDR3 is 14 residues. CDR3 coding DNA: TGCAGTGCTGCCACTAGTGCCCAACGGGAGACCCAGTACTTC. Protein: CSAATSAQRETQYF.

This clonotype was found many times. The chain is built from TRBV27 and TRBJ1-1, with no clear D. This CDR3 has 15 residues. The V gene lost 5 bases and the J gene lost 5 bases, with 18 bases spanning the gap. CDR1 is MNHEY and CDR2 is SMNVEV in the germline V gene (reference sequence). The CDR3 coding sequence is TGTGCCAGCAGTCCCCGTGGAGGCCTGGGGACTGAAGCTTTCTTT. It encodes CASSPRGGLGTEAFF.

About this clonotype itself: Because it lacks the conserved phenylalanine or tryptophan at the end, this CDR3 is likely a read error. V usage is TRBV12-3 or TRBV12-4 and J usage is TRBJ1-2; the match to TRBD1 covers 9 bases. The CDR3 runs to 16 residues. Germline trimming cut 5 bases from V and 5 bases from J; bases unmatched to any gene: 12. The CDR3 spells CASSPGQGHVSYGYTL. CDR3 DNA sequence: TGTGCCAGCAGTCCGGGACAGGGTCATGTCTCATATGGCTACACCTTA.

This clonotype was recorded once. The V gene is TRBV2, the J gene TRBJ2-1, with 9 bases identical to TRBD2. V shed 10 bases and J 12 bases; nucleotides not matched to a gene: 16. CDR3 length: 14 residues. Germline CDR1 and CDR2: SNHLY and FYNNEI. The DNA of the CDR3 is TGTGCCATCTACAGAGCGGGAGGCTCCGGGGGGCAGTTCTTC. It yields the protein CAIYRAGGSGGQFF.

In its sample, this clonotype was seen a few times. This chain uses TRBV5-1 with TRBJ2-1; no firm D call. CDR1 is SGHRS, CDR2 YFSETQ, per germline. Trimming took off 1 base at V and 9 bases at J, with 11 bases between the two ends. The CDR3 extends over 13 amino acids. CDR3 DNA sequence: TGCGCCAGCAGCTTGTTCGAGACTCGTGAGCAGTTCTTC. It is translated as CASSLFETREQFF. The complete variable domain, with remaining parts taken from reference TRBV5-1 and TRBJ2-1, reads KAGVTQTPRYLIKTRGQQVTLSCSPISGHRSVSWYQQTPGQGLQFLFEYFSETQRNKGNFPGRFSGRQFSNSRSEMNVSTLELGDSALYLCASSLFETREQFFGPGTRLTVL.

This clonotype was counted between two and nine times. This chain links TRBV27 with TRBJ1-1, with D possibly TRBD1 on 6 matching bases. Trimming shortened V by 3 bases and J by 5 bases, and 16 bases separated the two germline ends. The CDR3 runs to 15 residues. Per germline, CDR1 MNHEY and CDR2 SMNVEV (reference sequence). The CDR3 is CASSFTGPRRTEAFF. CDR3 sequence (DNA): TGTGCCAGCAGTTTCACAGGGCCGAGGAGGACTGAAGCTTTCTTT.